This TCR beta chain was observed in a study of cytomegalovirus exposure and HLA in healthy donors. PCR primers comprised 60 Vbeta and 13 Jbeta primers. Repertoires were generated with immunoSEQ multiplex PCR, while TCRdb's copy carries only in-frame clones and drops some. The table includes about 260,000 clones, about 66% detected once. This clone was counted once. This CDR3 spans 13 amino acids. The ends were cut back, 0 bases at V and 3 bases at J, with 4 bases in the middle. CDR1 is SGHRS and CDR2 is YFSETQ in the germline V gene. This sequence was found in a female donor in good health and CMV-seronegative. Sequencing was performed on PBMCs. The chain couples TRBV5-1 to TRBJ2-1; D not resolved. The CDR3 loop reads CASSLDYYNEQFF. For the CDR3, the DNA is TGCGCCAGCAGCTTGGACTACTACAATGAGCAGTTCTTC.